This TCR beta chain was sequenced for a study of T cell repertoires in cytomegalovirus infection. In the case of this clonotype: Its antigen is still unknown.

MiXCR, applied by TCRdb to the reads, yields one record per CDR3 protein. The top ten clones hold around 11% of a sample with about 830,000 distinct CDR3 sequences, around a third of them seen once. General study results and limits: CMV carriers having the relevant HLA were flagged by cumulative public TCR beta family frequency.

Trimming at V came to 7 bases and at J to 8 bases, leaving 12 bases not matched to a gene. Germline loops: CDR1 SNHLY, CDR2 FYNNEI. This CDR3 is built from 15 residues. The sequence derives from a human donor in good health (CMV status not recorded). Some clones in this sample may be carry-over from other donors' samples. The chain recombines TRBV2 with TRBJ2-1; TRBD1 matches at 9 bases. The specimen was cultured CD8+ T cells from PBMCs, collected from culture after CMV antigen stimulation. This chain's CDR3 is CASTEGGQGVDEQFF. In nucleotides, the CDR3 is TGTGCCAGCACCGAGGGGGGACAGGGCGTGGATGAGCAGTTCTTC.